This T cell receptor beta chain was identified during a study of T-cell memory formation after mild COVID-19. This clonotype was counted between two and nine times. TCRdb ran MiXCR on the 5' RACE reads and lists one entry per CDR3 protein. The sample holds around 430,000 distinct CDR3 sequences, 16% seen once. This TCR came from a man aged 18-30 years who had mild COVID-19 (a few samples of this study predate the infection). Cell type and time point are not known. The sample taken for sequencing was PBMCs or a T cell subset sorted from them (not recorded which).

In DNA, the CDR3 is TGTGCCACGGGACAGCGAAACACTGAAGCTTTCTTT. Translation gives CATGQRNTEAFF. V usage is TRBV3-1 and J usage is TRBJ1-1; TRBD1 matches 7 bases. CDR1 LGHDT and CDR2 YNNKEL come from the germline V gene (reference sequence). V shed 10 bases, J shed 2 bases, and the junction held 4 bases outside the gene matches. This CDR3 region has 12 residues.